This T cell receptor beta chain was sequenced during a study of T-cell reconstitution after alpha-beta-depleted transplantation in children. The sample holds many counts of this clonotype. The TCRbeta library incorporated unique molecular identifiers. TCRdb processed the PCR reads anew with MiXCR; each CDR3 protein has one entry. The sample carries roughly 220,000 distinct CDR3 sequences, 9.5% to 15% recorded once. This CDR3 region has 13 residues. CDR1 and CDR2 (germline): SGHTA, FQGNSA. Trimming cost V 1 base and J 6 bases, with 10 bases left between them. The sample in question was PBMCs from the stem cell graft donor, obtained from the stem cell graft. This TCR was sampled from a human donor who donated a stem cell graft to a child with acute lymphoblastic leukemia. The rearrangement joins TRBV7-2 to TRBJ2-7; possibly TRBD1 for D (6 bases). The CDR3 DNA reads as TGTGCCAGCAGCTTAGACAGGGAAGGCGAGCAGTACTTC. This gives the protein CASSLDREGEQYF.